This TCR beta chain was captured by sequencing in a study of T-cell memory formation after mild COVID-19 (dated by TCRdb to about 2021). Concerning the study at large: TCR sequence clusters from the two donors were found to be largely donor specific. In a couple of donors, T-cell clones that expanded and contracted after mild COVID-19 were tracked by sequencing TCRalpha and TCRbeta repertoires over time. Two young, previously healthy adult volunteers made up the cohort, one male and one female.

The sample was run on an Illumina NovaSeq 6000. cDNA libraries for TCRalpha and TCRbeta were prepared by 5'RACE using constant-segment primers, with sample barcodes and unique molecular identifiers added. Trizol reagent was used to extract RNA from every sample. Amplification of the libraries took two PCR steps, and the second step added a second sample barcode plus Illumina TruSeq adapters. Sequencing of the libraries was done on an Illumina NovaSeq, producing 2 x 150 bp paired-end reads. As for the authors' bioinformatics: Reads were demultiplexed and collapsed into UMI-guided consensus sequences with migec v1.2.7. With mixcr v2.1.11, UMI consensuses were aligned to TRA and TRB V and J templates and assembled into clonotypes. A clonotype was counted as expanded or contracted only if both edgeR and NoisET called the change significant, with noise models trained on biological replicates. edgeR calls used a false discovery rate-adjusted p below 0.01 and a log2 fold-change threshold of 1. As an exploratory analysis of dynamics, max-normalized trajectories of the 1000 most abundant clonotypes were examined with PCA combined with hierarchical clustering. The CD4 or CD8 phenotype of responding clones was assigned using the separately sequenced CD4+ and CD8+ repertoires. The public sequencing data were trimmed at Q25 with fastp and processed into clonotypes with MiXCR by TCRdb, which kept only in-frame beta chains. Rows with a matching CDR3 protein are joined into one entry that keeps the most common DNA and genes. None of the V and J calls come from the authors' own analysis; TCRdb made them. Within this sample are roughly 380,000 distinct CDR3 sequences, with approximately 27% of them counted one time only. Approximately 13% of the sample comes from the top ten.

Spanning cysteine to phenylalanine, the CDR3 consists of 15 amino acids. CDR3 DNA only is kept here, 45 bases in frame from base 1. Unmatched junction bases come to 4, with V trimmed by 4 bases and J by 0 bases. Sequences KGHDR (CDR1) and SFDVKD (CDR2) are obtained from the germline V gene. General conclusions and limits of the study: Contracting CD4+ clones turned up mainly in the CM and EM memory subsets, whereas EMRA was where CD8+ clones were enriched. From day 15 to 85, contracting clones showed balanced CD4/CD8 phenotypes, whereas a second wave of clones that expanded from day 15 to 37 leaned towards CD4+. The second-wave clones that peaked on day 37 were not confirmed to be SARS-CoV-2 specific. The study included only a couple of mild cases, and larger cohorts that include severe cases with pre-infection samples were judged to be necessary. The detection of some responding clones in pre-infection memory suggests that pre-existing cross-reactive memory T cells joined the SARS-CoV-2 response.

Ficoll-Paque density gradient centrifugation was the method used to isolate PBMCs. The table lists this clonotype with a few counts. Its antigen specificity is not known. No clone much larger than this one lies a single base away; base qualities are absent. Sequenced sample: PBMCs or a T cell subset sorted from them (not recorded which). This TCR was sampled from an adult woman who had mild COVID-19 (a few samples of this study predate the infection). The sample titles of this study are shuffled in the database, so cell type and time point are left out; the donor was told from shared clones. The chain was built from TRBV24-1 and TRBJ2-7; TRBD1 matches 8 bases in the middle. The CDR3 reads CATSDPRGHSYEQYF. The bases are TGTGCCACCAGTGACCCCAGGGGGCACTCCTACGAGCAGTACTTC.